This T cell receptor (beta chain) derives from a study of shared clonotypes between healthy human individuals. The study's findings and limits: It was the non-shared clonotypes that had lower generation probabilities than clonotypes shared by all four donors. Rarefaction analysis demonstrated incomplete sorted-subset sequencing notwithstanding large depth.

Germline CDR1 reads MDHEN; CDR2 reads SYDVKM. The V gene lost 2 bases and the J gene lost 0 bases, with 16 bases spanning the gap. The CDR3 runs to 17 residues. On this clone: Antigen specificity is unknown.

It was CD45RO-negative cells, positively selected for CCR7, that made up naive CD8 cells, with terminally differentiated effector memory CD45RA+ cells excluded. Sorted-subset replicate PCRs used 150 to 200 ng of genomic DNA. This amount corresponded to about 29,000 T cell genomes. Authors' methods: Because ImmunoSEQ provided only junction sequences with no quality scores, the filtering differed. TCRdb's table, derived via immunoSEQ multiplex PCR, lists solely in-frame clones and lacks some. V, J and clone size reflect that table, while D and trimming were determined from the DNA. The table lists about 2.1 million clones, 93% of them singletons.

The sequence was collected from a man younger than 30 in good health. Some clones in this sample may be carry-over from other donors' samples. Sequences were obtained from naive CD8+ T cells from PBMCs. The V call is TRBV28, the J call TRBJ1-1; the D is unclear. CDR3 sequence: CASSLRPPNSMNTEAFF. Here the CDR3 DNA reads TGTGCCAGCAGTTTAAGACCCCCCAACTCCATGAACACTGAAGCTTTCTTT.